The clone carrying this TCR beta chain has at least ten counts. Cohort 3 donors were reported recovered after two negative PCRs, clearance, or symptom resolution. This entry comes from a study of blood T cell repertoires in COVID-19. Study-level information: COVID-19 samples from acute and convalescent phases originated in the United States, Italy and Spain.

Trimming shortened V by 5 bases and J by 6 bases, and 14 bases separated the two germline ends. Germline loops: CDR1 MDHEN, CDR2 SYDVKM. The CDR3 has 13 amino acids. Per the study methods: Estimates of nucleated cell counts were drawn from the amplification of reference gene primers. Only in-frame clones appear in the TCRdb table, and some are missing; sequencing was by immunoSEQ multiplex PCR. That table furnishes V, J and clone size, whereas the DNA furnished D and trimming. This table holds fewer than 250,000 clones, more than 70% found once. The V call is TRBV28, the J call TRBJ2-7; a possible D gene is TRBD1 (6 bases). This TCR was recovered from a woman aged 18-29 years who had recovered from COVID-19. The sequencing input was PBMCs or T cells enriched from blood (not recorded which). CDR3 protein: CASSQSPGVEQYF. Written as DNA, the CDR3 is TGTGCCAGCAGTCAATCACCAGGGGTCGAGCAGTACTTC.